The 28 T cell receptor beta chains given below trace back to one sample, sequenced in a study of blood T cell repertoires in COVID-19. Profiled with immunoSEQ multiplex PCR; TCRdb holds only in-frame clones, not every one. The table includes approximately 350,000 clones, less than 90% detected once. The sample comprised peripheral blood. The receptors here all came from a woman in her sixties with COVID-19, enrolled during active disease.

DNA of the CDR3: TGTGCCAGCAGTTTGCGGGGGGGATACGGCACTGAAGCTTTCTTT. It yields the protein CASSLRGGYGTEAFF. The chain has TRBV27 and TRBJ1-1, with a possible D match to TRBD1 (5 bases). From germline, CDR1 is MNHEY and CDR2 SMNVEV (reference sequence). V lost 3 bases to trimming and J lost 4 bases, with 15 bases between them. The CDR3 covers 15 residues.

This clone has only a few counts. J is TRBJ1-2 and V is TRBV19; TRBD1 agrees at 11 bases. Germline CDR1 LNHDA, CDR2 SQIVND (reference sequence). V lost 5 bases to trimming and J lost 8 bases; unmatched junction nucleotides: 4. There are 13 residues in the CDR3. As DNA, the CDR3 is TGTGCCAGTAGTCGGACAGGGGGCGAGGGCTACACCTTC. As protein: CASSRTGGEGYTF.

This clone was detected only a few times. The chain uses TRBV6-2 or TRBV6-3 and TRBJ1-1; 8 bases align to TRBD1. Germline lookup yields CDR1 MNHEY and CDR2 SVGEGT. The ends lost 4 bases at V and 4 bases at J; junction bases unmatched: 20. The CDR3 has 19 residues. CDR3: CASSWYVRLRGRGGTEAFF. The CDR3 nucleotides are TGTGCCAGCAGTTGGTATGTTCGGCTCAGGGGGCGTGGGGGCACTGAAGCTTTCTTT.

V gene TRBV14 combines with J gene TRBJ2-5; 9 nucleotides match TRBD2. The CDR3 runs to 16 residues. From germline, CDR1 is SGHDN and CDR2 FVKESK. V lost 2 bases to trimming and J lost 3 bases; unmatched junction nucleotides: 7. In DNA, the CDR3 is TGTGCCAGCAGCCAATTGGGGCTAGCGGGGAAAGAGACCCAGTACTTC. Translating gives CASSQLGLAGKETQYF.

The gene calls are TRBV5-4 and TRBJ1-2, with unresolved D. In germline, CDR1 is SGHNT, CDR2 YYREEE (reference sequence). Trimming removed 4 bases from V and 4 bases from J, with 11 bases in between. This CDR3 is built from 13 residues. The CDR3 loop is CASSREARYGYTF. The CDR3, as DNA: TGTGCCAGCAGCCGCGAGGCTCGCTATGGCTACACCTTC. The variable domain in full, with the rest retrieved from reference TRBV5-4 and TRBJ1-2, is ETGVTQSPTHLIKTRGQQVTLRCSSQSGHNTVSWYQQALGQGPQFIFQYYREEENGRGNFPPRFSGLQFPNYSSELNVNALELDDSALYLCASSREARYGYTFGSGTRLTVV.

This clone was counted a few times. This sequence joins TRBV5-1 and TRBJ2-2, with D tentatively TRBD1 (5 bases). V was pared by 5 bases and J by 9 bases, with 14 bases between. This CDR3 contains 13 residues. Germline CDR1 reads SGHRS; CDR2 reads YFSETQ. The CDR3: CASRDLGARELFF. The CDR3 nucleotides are TGCGCCAGCAGGGATCTTGGGGCCCGGGAGCTGTTTTTT.

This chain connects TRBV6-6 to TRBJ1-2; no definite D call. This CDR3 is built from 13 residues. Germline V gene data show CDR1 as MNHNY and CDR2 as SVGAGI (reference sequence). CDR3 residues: CTGGQTFNYGYTF. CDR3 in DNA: TGTACCGGTGGGCAGACCTTTAACTATGGCTACACCTTC.

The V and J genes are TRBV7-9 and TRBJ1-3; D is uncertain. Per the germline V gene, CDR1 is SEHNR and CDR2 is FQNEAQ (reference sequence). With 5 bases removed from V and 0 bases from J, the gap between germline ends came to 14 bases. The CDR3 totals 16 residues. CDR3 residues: CASSMYNGLSGNTIYF. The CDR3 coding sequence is TGTGCCAGCAGCATGTACAATGGACTCTCTGGAAACACCATATATTTT.

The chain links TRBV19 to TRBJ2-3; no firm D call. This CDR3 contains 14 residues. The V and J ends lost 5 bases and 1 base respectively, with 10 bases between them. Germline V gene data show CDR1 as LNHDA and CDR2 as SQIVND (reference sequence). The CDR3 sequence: CASSYYAGTDTQYF. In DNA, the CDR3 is TGTGCCAGTAGTTACTACGCGGGCACAGATACGCAGTATTTT.

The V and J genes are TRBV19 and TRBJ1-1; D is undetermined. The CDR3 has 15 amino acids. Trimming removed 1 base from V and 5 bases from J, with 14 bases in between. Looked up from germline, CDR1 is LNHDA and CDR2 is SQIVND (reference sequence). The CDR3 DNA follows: TGTGCCAGTAGTATAGGGGCAAGACAACAAACTGAAGCTTTCTTT. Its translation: CASSIGARQQTEAFF.

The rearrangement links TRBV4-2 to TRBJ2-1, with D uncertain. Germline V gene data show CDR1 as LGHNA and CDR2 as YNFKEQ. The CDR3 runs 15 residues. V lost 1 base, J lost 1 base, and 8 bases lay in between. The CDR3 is CASSQGAISYNEQFF. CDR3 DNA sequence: TGTGCCAGCAGCCAAGGGGCTATTTCCTACAATGAGCAGTTCTTC.

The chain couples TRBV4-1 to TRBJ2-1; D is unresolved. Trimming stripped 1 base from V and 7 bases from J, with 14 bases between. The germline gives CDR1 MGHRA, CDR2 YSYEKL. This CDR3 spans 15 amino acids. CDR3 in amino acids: CASSQVINSPNEQFF. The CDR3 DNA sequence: TGCGCCAGCAGCCAAGTTATTAACTCCCCAAATGAGCAGTTCTTC.

CDR3 in amino acids: CASSLGTARDTQYF. CDR3 sequence (DNA): TGTGCCAGCAGCTTAGGGACAGCCAGGGATACGCAGTATTTT. This chain uses TRBV11-2 with TRBJ2-3; TRBD1 is a possible D gene (6 bases). This CDR3 is built from 14 residues. The ends were cut back, 1 base at V and 6 bases at J, with 11 bases in the middle. Germline V gene sequence: CDR1 SGHAT, CDR2 FQNNGV. Drawing the rest from reference TRBV11-2 and TRBJ2-3, the complete variable domain is EAGVAQSPRYKIIEKRQSVAFWCNPISGHATLYWYQQILGQGPKLLIQFQNNGVVDDSQLPKDRFSAERLKGVDSTLKIQPAKLEDSAVYLCASSLGTARDTQYFGPGTRLTVL.

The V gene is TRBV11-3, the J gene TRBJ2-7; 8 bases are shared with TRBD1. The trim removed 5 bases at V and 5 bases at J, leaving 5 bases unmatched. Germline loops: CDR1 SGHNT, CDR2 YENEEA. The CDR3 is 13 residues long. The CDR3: CASSQRQGNEQYF. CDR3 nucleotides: TGTGCCAGCAGCCAAAGACAGGGGAACGAGCAGTACTTC.

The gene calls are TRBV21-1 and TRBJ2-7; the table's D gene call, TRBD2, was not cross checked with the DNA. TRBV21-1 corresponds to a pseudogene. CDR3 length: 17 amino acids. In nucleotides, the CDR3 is TGTGCCAGCAGCAACCAAAGAAAACCGGGACTCTCCTACGAGCAGTACTTC. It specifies CASSNQRKPGLSYEQYF.

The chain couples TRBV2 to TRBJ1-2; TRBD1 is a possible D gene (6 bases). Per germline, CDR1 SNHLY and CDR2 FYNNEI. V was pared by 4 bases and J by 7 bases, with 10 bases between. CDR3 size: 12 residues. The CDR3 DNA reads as TGTGCCAGCAGTGCTGACAGGTTTGGCTACACCTTC. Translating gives CASSADRFGYTF. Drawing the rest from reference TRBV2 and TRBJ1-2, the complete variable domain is EPEVTQTPSHQVTQMGQEVILRCVPISNHLYFYWYRQILGQKVEFLVSFYNNEISEKSEIFDDQFSVERPDGSNFTLKIRSTKLEDSAMYFCASSADRFGYTFGSGTRLTVV.

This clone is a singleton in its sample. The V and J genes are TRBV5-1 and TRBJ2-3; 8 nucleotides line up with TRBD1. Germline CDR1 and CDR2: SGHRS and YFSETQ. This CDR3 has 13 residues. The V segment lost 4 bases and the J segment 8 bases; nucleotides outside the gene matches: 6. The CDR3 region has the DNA TGCGCCAGCAGCCCCCGGGACAGGATTACGCAGTATTTT. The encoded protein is CASSPRDRITQYF. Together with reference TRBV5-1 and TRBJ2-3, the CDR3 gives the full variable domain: KAGVTQTPRYLIKTRGQQVTLSCSPISGHRSVSWYQQTPGQGLQFLFEYFSETQRNKGNFPGRFSGRQFSNSRSEMNVSTLELGDSALYLCASSPRDRITQYFGPGTRLTVL.

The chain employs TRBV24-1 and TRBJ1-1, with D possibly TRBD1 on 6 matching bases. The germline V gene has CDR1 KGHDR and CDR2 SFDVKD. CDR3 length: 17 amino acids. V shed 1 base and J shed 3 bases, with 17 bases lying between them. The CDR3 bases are TGTGCCACCAGTGATTTATACGACAGGAAAGGGGACACTGAAGCTTTCTTT. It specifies CATSDLYDRKGDTEAFF.

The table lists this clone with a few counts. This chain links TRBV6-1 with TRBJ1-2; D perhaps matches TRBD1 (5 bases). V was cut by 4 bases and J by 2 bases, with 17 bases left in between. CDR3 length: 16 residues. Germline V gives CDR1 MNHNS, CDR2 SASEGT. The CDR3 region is CASSGMGGRQNYGYTF. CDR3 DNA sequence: TGTGCCAGCAGTGGAATGGGGGGACGACAGAACTATGGCTACACCTTC.

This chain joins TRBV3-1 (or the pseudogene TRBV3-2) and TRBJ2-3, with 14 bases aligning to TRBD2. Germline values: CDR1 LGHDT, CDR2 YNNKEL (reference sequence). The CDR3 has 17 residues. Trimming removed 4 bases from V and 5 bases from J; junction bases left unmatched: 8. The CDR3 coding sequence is TGTGCCAGCAGCCCTAAGACTAGCGGGGGGGCAAGAGATACGCAGTATTTT. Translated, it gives CASSPKTSGGARDTQYF.

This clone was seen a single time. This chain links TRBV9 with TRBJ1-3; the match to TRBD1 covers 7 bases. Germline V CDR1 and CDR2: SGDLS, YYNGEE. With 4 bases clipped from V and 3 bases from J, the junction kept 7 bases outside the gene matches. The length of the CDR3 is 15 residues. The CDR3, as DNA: TGTGCCAGCAGCTATGCCGGGACAGTTGGAAACACCATATATTTT. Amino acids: CASSYAGTVGNTIYF.

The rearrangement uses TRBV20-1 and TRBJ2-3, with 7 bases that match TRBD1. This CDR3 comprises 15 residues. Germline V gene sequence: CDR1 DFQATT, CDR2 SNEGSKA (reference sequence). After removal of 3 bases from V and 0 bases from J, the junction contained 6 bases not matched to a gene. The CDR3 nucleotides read TGCAGTGCTAGTCTCGGACAGGCCAGCACAGATACGCAGTATTTT. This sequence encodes CSASLGQASTDTQYF.

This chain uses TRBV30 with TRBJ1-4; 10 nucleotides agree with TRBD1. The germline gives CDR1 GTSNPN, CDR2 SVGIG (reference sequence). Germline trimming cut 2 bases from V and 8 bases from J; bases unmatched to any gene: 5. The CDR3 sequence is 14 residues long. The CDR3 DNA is TGTGCCTGGAGTTACGGACAGGGGGAGGAAAAACTGTTTTTT. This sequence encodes CAWSYGQGEEKLFF. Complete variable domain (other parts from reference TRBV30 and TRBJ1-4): SQTIHQWPATLVQPVGSPLSLECTVEGTSNPNLYWYRQAAGRGLQLLFYSVGIGQISSEVPQNLSASRPQDRQFILSSKKLLLSDSGFYLCAWSYGQGEEKLFFGSGTQLSVL.

This CDR3 reads CAWSPSYGYTF. The DNA of the CDR3 is TGTGCCTGGAGTCCCAGCTATGGCTACACCTTC. The V gene is TRBV30, the J gene TRBJ1-2; D remains ambiguous. The V gene's germline CDR1 is GTSNPN and CDR2 SVGIG (reference sequence). This CDR3 contains 11 residues. V dropped 2 bases and J dropped 4 bases, with 5 bases sitting between them.

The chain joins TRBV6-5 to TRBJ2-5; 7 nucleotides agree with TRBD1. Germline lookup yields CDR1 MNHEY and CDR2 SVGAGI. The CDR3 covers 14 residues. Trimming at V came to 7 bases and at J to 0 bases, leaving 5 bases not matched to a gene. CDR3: CASKKQGYQETQYF. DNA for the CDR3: TGTGCCAGCAAAAAACAGGGGTACCAAGAGACCCAGTACTTC.

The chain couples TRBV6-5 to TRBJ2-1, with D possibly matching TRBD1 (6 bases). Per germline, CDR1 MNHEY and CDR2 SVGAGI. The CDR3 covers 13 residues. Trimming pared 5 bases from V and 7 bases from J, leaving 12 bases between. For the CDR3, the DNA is TGTGCCAGCAGTAAAACCGGACAGAATGAGCAGTTCTTC. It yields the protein CASSKTGQNEQFF.

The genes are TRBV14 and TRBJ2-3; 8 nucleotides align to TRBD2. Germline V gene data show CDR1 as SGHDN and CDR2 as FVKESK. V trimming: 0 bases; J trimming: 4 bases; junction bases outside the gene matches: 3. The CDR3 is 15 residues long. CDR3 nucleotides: TGTGCCAGCAGCCAAGATCCAGCGGGGGCAGATACGCAGTATTTT. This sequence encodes CASSQDPAGADTQYF.

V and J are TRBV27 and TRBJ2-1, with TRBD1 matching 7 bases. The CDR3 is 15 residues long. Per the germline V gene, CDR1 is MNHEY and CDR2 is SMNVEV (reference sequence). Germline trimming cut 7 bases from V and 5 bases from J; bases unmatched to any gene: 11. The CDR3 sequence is CASTPRGTVHNEQFF. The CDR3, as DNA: TGTGCCAGCACCCCACGAGGGACAGTACACAATGAGCAGTTCTTC.